This paragraph reports one T cell receptor beta chain. Assay: immunoSEQ multiplex PCR; the TCRdb copy retains only in-frame clones and omits some. The data show 50,000 to 55,000 clones, around 87% seen once. This sample stems from a study of blood T cell repertoires in COVID-19. Study as a whole: Sample material is recorded as cDNA or gDNA derived from T cells, B-cell-depleted T cells, or PBMCs.

This CDR3 has 15 amino acids. V lost 4 bases and J 2 bases, leaving 12 bases between the germline ends. Germline CDR1 SGHRS, CDR2 YFSETQ. The rearrangement uses TRBV5-1 and TRBJ2-2, with D tentatively TRBD1 (5 bases). The sample taken for sequencing was peripheral blood. The clonotype originates from a man aged 50 or older with active COVID-19. The chain's CDR3 is CASSIDRINTGELFF. The CDR3 DNA is TGCGCCAGCAGCATAGACAGAATCAACACCGGGGAGCTGTTTTTT.